This TCR beta chain was identified during a study of T cell responses to AZD1222 COVID-19 vaccine. General study findings and limits: Sampled repertoires all dated from after the peak T cell response. Among the donors, most were white British and more were female, and clonal diversity was possibly underestimated. Spike-specific TCR breadth rose after two AZD1222 doses, and depth rose as well.

Sequencing used immunoSEQ multiplex PCR; TCRdb keeps in-frame clones, though not all of them. The data contain around 85,000 clones, around 85% of them singletons. As for this clone: Its antigen is not known.

The receptor comes from an adult in good health. The sample here was peripheral blood, taken on day 0 of AZD1222 vaccination.

The CDR3 nucleotides are TGTGCCAGTAGCCCTCCTGTGACTGGAAACACCATATATTTT. Its translation: CASSPPVTGNTIYF. V and J are TRBV19 and TRBJ1-3; D unresolved. The V gene lost 6 bases and the J gene lost 2 bases, with 11 bases spanning the gap. The CDR3 covers 14 residues. Germline V gene data show CDR1 as LNHDA and CDR2 as SQIVND (reference sequence).